The clone carrying this TCR beta chain has at least ten counts. Germline V CDR1 and CDR2: LGHNA, YNFKEQ. The CDR3 runs 21 residues. The junction had 16 bases not matched to a gene; V was cut back by 4 bases and J by 0 bases. The entry originates in a study of metastatic and nonmetastatic thyroid tumors. Before thyroid surgery, none of the patients had received any treatment. TCRdb re-called the PCR reads through MiXCR. Seen here are roughly 81,000 clones, around 7.8% observed once, and the top ten hold approximately 10%. The receptor was derived from a female donor with papillary thyroid cancer or a benign thyroid nodule (not recorded which). Some clones in this sample may be carry-over from other donors' samples. The chain links TRBV4-2 to TRBJ2-7; TRBD2 matches 15 bases. Sequenced: blood. The CDR3 protein is CASSPKLLGLAGGPFSYEQYF. The CDR3 DNA sequence: TGTGCCAGCAGCCCCAAGCTCCTGGGACTAGCGGGGGGCCCCTTCTCCTACGAGCAGTACTTC.